The 3 T cell receptor beta chains below come from one sample, sequenced in a study of identical twins. Using its own MiXCR run on the 5' RACE reads, TCRdb lists one record per CDR3 protein. Among 350,000 to 450,000 distinct CDR3 sequences listed, approximately 17% were seen once. Sequencing was carried out using naive T cells sorted from blood. Receptors were obtained from a man aged 45 to 65 in good health.

This clonotype has at least ten counts. The CDR3: CASRGEAGTGSDNEQFF. In DNA, the CDR3 is TGTGCCAGCAGAGGGGAGGCGGGAACCGGATCGGACAATGAGCAGTTCTTC. V usage is TRBV7-9 and J usage is TRBJ2-1; perhaps TRBD2 as D (6 bases). The germline V and J ends were trimmed by 6 bases and 5 bases, with 23 bases remaining between them. The CDR3 spans 17 residues. Germline V gene lookup returns CDR1 SEHNR and CDR2 FQNEAQ (reference sequence).

This clonotype appeared a few times. The genes are TRBV11-2 and TRBJ2-7; TRBD1 aligns across 8 bases. The CDR3 contains 18 residues. CDR1 and CDR2 (germline): SGHAT, FQNNGV. V lost 2 bases to trimming and J lost 0 bases; unmatched junction nucleotides: 12. The CDR3 loop is CASSLRGTGRQSSYEQYF. The CDR3 bases are TGTGCCAGCAGCTTACGGGGGACAGGTCGCCAATCCTCCTACGAGCAGTACTTC. Complete variable domain (other parts from reference TRBV11-2 and TRBJ2-7): EAGVAQSPRYKIIEKRQSVAFWCNPISGHATLYWYQQILGQGPKLLIQFQNNGVVDDSQLPKDRFSAERLKGVDSTLKIQPAKLEDSAVYLCASSLRGTGRQSSYEQYFGPGTRLTVT.

This clonotype was detected many times. The rearrangement joins TRBV5-1 to TRBJ2-7, with TRBD1 matching over 8 bases. Looked up from germline, CDR1 is SGHRS and CDR2 is YFSETQ. Unmatched junction bases numbered 9, after V lost 4 bases and J lost 3 bases. CDR3 length: 15 amino acids. The CDR3 region is CASSLLPTGDYEQYF. CDR3 in DNA: TGCGCCAGCAGCCTCCTTCCGACAGGGGACTACGAGCAGTACTTC.